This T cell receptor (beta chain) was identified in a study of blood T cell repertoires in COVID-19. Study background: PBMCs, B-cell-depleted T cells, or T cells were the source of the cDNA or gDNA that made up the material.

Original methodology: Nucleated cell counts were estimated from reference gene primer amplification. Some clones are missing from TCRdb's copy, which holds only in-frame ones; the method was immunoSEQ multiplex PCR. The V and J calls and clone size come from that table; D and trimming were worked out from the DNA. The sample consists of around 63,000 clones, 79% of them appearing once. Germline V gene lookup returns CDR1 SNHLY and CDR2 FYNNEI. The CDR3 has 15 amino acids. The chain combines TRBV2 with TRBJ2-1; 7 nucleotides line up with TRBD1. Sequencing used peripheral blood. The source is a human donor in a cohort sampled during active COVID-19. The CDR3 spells CAGAPTGIINNEQFF. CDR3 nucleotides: TGTGCTGGGGCTCCGACAGGGATCATCAACAATGAGCAGTTCTTC.